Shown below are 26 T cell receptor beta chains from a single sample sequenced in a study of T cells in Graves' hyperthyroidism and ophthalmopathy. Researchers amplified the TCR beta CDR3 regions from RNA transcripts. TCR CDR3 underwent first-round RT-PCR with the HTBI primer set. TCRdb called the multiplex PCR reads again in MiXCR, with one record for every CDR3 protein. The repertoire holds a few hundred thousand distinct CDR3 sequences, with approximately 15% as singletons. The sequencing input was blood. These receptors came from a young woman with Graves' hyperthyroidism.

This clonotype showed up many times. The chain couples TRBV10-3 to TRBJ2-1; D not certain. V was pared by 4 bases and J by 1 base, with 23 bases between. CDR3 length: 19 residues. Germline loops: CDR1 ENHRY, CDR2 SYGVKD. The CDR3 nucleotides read TGTGCCATCAGTGGACCGAGAAAAATAGTCCCTGGGTCCTACAATGAGCAGTTCTTC. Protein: CAISGPRKIVPGSYNEQFF.

Here the CDR3 DNA reads TGTGCCAGCTCAACGGGGACGTACGACGGCGGTGAGCAGTTCTTC. This gives the protein CASSTGTYDGGEQFF. The chain carries TRBV18 and TRBJ2-1; D might be TRBD1 or TRBD2, each matching 5 bases. In germline, CDR1 is KGHSH, CDR2 LQKENI. V lost 5 bases and J lost 9, with 20 bases in between. This CDR3 has 15 residues.

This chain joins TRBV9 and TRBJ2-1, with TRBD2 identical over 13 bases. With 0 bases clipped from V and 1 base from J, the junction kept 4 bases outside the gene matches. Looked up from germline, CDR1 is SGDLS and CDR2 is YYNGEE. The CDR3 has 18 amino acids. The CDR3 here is CASSVGTSGSGSYNEQFF. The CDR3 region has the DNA TGTGCCAGCAGCGTAGGGACTAGCGGGAGCGGATCCTACAATGAGCAGTTCTTC.

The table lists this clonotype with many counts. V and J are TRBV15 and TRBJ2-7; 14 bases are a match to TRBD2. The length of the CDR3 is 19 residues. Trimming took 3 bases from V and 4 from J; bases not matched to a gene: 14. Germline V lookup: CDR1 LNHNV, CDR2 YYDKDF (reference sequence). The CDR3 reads CATSRYGGLAGEREYEQYF. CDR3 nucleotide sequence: TGTGCCACCAGCAGGTACGGGGGACTAGCGGGAGAGAGGGAATACGAGCAGTACTTC.

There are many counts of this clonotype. The CDR3 protein is CASSYSDGEAFF. The CDR3 nucleotides read TGTGCCAGCAGTTACTCGGACGGTGAAGCTTTCTTT. The chain carries TRBV6-6 and TRBJ1-1; D not resolved. CDR1 and CDR2 (germline): MNHNY, SVGAGI (reference sequence). The CDR3 is made up of 12 amino acids. V was trimmed by 0 bases and J by 7 bases, leaving 6 bases between them.

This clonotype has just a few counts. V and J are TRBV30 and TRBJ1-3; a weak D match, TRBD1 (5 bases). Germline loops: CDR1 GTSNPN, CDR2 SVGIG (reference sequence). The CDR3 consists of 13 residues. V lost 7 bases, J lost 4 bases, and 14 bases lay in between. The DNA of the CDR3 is TGTGCCTCCCAGGGTTCGGGGGGAAACACCATATATTTT. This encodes CASQGSGGNTIYF.

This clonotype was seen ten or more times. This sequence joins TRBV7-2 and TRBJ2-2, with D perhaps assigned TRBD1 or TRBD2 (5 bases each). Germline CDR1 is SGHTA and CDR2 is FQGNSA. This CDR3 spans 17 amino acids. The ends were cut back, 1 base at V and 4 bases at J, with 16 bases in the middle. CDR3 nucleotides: TGTGCCAGCAGCTTAGTCCCCGGCGCAGGGAGCACCGGGGAGCTGTTTTTT. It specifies CASSLVPGAGSTGELFF.

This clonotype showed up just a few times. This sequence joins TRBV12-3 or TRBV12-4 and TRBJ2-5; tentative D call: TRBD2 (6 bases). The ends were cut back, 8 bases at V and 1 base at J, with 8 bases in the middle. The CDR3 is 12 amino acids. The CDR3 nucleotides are TGTGCCAGCGGGGACTTCCAAGAGACCCAGTACTTC. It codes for CASGDFQETQYF.

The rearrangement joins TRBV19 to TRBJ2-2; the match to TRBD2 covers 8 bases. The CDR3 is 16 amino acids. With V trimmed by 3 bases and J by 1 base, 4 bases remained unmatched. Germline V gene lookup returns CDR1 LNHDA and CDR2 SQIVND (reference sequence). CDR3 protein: CASSISGGGNTGELFF. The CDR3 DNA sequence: TGTGCCAGTAGTATCTCGGGGGGGGGGAACACCGGGGAGCTGTTTTTT. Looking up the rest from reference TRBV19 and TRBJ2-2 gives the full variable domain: DGGITQSPKYLFRKEGQNVTLSCEQNLNHDAMYWYRQDPGQGLRLIYYSQIVNDFQKGDIAEGYSVSREKKESFPLTVTSAQKNPTAFYLCASSISGGGNTGELFFGEGSRLTVL.

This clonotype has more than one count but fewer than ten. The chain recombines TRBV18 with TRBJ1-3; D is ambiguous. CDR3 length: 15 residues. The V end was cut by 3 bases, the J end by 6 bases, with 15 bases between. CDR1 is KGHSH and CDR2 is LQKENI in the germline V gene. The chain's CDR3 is CASSPENRRENTIYF. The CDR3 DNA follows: TGTGCCAGCTCACCGGAAAACCGCCGGGAAAACACCATATATTTT.

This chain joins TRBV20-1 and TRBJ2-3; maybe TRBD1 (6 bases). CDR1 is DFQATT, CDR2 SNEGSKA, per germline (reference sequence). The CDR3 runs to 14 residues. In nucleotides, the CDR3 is TGCAGCGCCGGCCCATGGGACAACACAGATACGCAGTATTTT. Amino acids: CSAGPWDNTDTQYF.

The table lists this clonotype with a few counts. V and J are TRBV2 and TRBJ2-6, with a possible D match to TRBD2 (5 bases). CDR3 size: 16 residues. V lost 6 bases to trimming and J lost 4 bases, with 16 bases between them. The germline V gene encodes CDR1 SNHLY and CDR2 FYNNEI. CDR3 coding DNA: TGTGCCAGCAGGGCCGGCGGGTGGTCCGGGGCCAACGTCCTGACTTTC. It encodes CASRAGGWSGANVLTF. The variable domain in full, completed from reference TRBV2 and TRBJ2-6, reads EPEVTQTPSHQVTQMGQEVILRCVPISNHLYFYWYRQILGQKVEFLVSFYNNEISEKSEIFDDQFSVERPDGSNFTLKIRSTKLEDSAMYFCASRAGGWSGANVLTFGAGSRLTVL.

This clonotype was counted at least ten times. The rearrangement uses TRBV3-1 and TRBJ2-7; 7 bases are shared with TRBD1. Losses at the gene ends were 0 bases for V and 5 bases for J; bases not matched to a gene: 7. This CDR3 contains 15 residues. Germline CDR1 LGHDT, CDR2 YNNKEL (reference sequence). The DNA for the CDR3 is TGTGCCAGCAGCCAAGAAGGTACAGGGGTTAACGAGCAGTACTTC. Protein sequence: CASSQEGTGVNEQYF.

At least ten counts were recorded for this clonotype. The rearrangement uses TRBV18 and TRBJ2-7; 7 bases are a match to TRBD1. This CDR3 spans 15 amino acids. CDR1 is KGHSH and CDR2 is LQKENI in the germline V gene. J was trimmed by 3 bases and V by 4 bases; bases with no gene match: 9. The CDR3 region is CASSLAGTVDYEQYF. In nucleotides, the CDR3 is TGTGCCAGCTCACTAGCCGGGACAGTAGACTACGAGCAGTACTTC.

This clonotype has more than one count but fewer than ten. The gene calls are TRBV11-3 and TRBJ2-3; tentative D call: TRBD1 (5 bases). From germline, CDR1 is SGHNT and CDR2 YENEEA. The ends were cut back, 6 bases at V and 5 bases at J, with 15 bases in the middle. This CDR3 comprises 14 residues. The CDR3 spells CASSLGRAKDTQYF. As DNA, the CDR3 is TGTGCCAGCAGTTTGGGCAGGGCTAAAGATACGCAGTATTTT.

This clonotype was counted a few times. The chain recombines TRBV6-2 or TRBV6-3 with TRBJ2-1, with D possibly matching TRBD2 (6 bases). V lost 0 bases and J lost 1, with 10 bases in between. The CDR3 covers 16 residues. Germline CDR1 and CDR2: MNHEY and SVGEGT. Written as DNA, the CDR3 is TGTGCCAGCAGTTACTCTCCGGGACTTTCCTACAATGAGCAGTTCTTC. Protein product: CASSYSPGLSYNEQFF.

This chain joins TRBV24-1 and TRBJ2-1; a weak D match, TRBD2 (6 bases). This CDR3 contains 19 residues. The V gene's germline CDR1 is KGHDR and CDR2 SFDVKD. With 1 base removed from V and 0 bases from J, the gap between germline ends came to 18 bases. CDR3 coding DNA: TGTGCCACCAGTGATTTAGACCGGGGGACGGCGAGCTCCTACAATGAGCAGTTCTTC. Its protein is CATSDLDRGTASSYNEQFF.

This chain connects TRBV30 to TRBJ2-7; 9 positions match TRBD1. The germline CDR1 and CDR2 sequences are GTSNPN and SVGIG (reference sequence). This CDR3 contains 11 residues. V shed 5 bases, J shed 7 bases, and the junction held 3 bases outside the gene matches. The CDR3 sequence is CAWGTGWEQYF. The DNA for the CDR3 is TGTGCCTGGGGGACAGGGTGGGAGCAGTACTTC.

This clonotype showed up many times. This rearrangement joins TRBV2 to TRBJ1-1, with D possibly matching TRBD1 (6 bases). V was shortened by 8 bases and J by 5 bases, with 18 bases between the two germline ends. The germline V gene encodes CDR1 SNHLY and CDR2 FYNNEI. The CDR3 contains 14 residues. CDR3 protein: CASGIRGDMTEAFF. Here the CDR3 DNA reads TGTGCCAGCGGTATTCGGGGGGACATGACTGAAGCTTTCTTT.

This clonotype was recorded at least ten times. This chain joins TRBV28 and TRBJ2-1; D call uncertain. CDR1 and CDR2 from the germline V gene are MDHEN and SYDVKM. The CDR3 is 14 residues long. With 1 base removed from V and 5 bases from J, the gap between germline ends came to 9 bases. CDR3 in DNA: TGTGCCAGCAGTTTATCACCTAGGAACAATGAGCAGTTCTTC. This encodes CASSLSPRNNEQFF.

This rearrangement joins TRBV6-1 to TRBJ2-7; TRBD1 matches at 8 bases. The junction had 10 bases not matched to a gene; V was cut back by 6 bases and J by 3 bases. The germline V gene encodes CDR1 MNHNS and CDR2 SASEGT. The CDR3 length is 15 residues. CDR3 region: CASSAGQGFYYEQYF. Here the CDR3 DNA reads TGTGCCAGCAGCGCCGGACAGGGATTTTACTACGAGCAGTACTTC.

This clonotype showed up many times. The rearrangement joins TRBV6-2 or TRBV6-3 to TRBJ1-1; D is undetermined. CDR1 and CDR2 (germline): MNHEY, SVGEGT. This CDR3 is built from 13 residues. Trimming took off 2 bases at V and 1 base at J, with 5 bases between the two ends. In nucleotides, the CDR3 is TGTGCCAGCAGTTACAGTGCGAACACTGAAGCTTTCTTT. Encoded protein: CASSYSANTEAFF.

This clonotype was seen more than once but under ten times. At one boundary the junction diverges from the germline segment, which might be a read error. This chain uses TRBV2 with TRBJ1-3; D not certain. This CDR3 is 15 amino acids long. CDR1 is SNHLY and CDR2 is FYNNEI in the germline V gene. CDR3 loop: CASSARRNSENTIYF. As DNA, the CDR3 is TGTGCCAGCAGTGCCCGAAGGAACTCTGAAAACACCATATATTTT.

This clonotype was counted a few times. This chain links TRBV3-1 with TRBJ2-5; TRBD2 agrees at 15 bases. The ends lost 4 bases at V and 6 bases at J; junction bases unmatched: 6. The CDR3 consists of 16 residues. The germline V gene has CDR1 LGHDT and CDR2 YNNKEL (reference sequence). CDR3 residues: CASSLTGLAGGKTQYF. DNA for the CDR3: TGTGCCAGCAGCCTAACGGGACTAGCGGGAGGAAAGACCCAGTACTTC.

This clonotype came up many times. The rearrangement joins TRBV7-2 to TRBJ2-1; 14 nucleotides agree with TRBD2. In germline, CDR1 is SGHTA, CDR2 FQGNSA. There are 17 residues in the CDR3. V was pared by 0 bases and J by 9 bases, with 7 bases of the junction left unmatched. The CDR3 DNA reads TGTGCCAGCAGCTTAGCGACTAGCGGGAGGGAAGCCATTGAGCAGTTCTTC. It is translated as CASSLATSGREAIEQFF.

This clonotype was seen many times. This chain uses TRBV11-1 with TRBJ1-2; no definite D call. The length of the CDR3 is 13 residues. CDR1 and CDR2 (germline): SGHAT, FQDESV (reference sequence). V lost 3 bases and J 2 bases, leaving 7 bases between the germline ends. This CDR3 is CASSFGINYGYTF. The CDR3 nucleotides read TGTGCCAGCAGCTTTGGTATCAACTATGGCTACACCTTC.